This T cell receptor beta chain was sequenced for a study of long-term antiretroviral therapy in people with HIV. General study findings and limits: Against controls, HIV repertoires showed narrower ranges of CDR3 length. Whichever time point was examined, clones expanded before ART dominated the repertoire.

Each contributor possessed a minimum of one pre-ART and a minimum of two post-ART PBMC samples. As concerns this clone: Its antigen remains unknown.

Sequencing relied on immunoSEQ assay v3.0, run at survey level. Some clones are missing from TCRdb's copy, which holds only in-frame ones; the method was immunoSEQ multiplex PCR. The data contain about 24,000 clones, 65% to 85% of them singletons. The germline CDR1 and CDR2 sequences are MNHEY and SVGAGI. The CDR3 contains 16 residues. The V gene end was trimmed by 1 base and the J gene end by 5 bases; junction bases not matched to a gene: 7. The material sequenced was unsorted PBMCs, taken about 4.3 years after starting antiretroviral therapy. The gene calls are TRBV6-5 and TRBJ2-1; TRBD2 matches 8 bases. The receptor was isolated from a young man with HIV. For the CDR3, the DNA is TGTGCCAGCAGTTACTATATCGGGGGGGCCCACAATGAGCAGTTCTTC. Its protein is CASSYYIGGAHNEQFF.